The 31 T cell receptor beta chains presented below share a single source sample, sequenced in a study of blood T cell repertoires in COVID-19. This table comes from immunoSEQ multiplex PCR, and its TCRdb copy is limited to in-frame clones, with some not included. The sample has 110,000 to 150,000 clones, 85% seen once. Sequencing was carried out using peripheral blood. The receptors were sampled from a man aged 45-65 years with acute or convalescent COVID-19.

The chain uses TRBV11-3 and TRBJ2-1; TRBD2 agrees at 9 bases. Germline values: CDR1 SGHNT, CDR2 YENEEA. The CDR3 spans 15 residues. The V segment lost 5 bases and the J segment 2 bases; nucleotides outside the gene matches: 4. CDR3 loop: CASSGGLATYNEQFF. The DNA for the CDR3 is TGTGCCAGCAGCGGGGGACTAGCAACCTACAATGAGCAGTTCTTC.

The chain couples TRBV10-2 to TRBJ1-1, with a possible D match to TRBD1 (6 bases). V was pared by 6 bases and J by 4 bases, with 18 bases between. The length of the CDR3 is 15 residues. In germline, CDR1 is WSHSY, CDR2 SAAADI. This CDR3 is CASRGPRGDGTEAFF. The CDR3 bases are TGCGCCAGCAGGGGTCCCAGGGGCGACGGCACTGAAGCTTTCTTT.

The CDR3 spells CASGPVDHENLRTSGVYNEQFF. CDR3 DNA sequence: TGTGCTAGTGGACCCGTCGACCACGAGAATCTTAGGACTAGCGGGGTCTACAATGAGCAGTTCTTC. This rearrangement joins TRBV12-5 to TRBJ2-1, with 12 bases fitting TRBD2. The length of the CDR3 is 22 residues. The V segment lost 6 bases and the J segment 3 bases; nucleotides outside the gene matches: 24. CDR1 and CDR2 from the germline V gene are LGHNT and FRNRAP.

This rearrangement joins TRBV21-1 to TRBJ2-1; the table's D call, TRBD2, has no DNA check behind it. TRBV21-1 is flagged as a pseudogene. The CDR3 sequence is 16 residues long. The CDR3 bases are TGTGCCAGCAGCAAAGAAGGTATTAGCGGCCCCTTTAGACCGTTCTTC. It codes for CASSKEGISGPFRPFF.

The chain is built from TRBV27 and TRBJ1-5, with a tentative D call TRBD1 (6 bases). Trimming stripped 4 bases from V and 6 bases from J, with 13 bases between. The CDR3 length is 14 residues. Germline V gene data show CDR1 as MNHEY and CDR2 as SMNVEV (reference sequence). The CDR3: CASSSLQGAQPQHF. In nucleotides, the CDR3 is TGTGCCAGCAGTTCTCTACAGGGCGCTCAGCCCCAGCATTTT.

This chain uses TRBV7-2 with TRBJ1-2; D call uncertain. Germline assignment: CDR1 SGHTA and CDR2 FQGNSA. Trimming took off 2 bases at V and 5 bases at J, with 9 bases between the two ends. The CDR3 length is 13 residues. DNA of the CDR3: TGTGCCAGCAGCTTATTTACGGGATATGGCTACACCTTC. It codes for CASSLFTGYGYTF.

The V gene is TRBV18, the J gene TRBJ2-1; possible D gene TRBD2, 6 bases. This CDR3 is built from 15 residues. Germline V lookup: CDR1 KGHSH, CDR2 LQKENI. V lost 0 bases and J 9 bases, leaving 15 bases between the germline ends. CDR3 amino acids: CASSPPGLRPVEQFF. The CDR3 coding sequence is TGTGCCAGCTCACCACCGGGACTCCGACCGGTTGAGCAGTTCTTC. The full variable domain, completed using reference TRBV18 and TRBJ2-1, is NAGVMQNPRHLVRRRGQEARLRCSPMKGHSHVYWYRQLPEEGLKFMVYLQKENIIDESGMPKERFSAEFPKEGPSILRIQQVVRGDSAAYFCASSPPGLRPVEQFFGPGTRLTVL.

The V and J genes are TRBV14 and TRBJ2-3; 11 bases align to TRBD2. This CDR3 has 13 amino acids. The ends lost 0 bases at V and 14 bases at J; junction bases unmatched: 4. Germline CDR1 SGHDN, CDR2 FVKESK. CDR3 sequence reads: CASSQELAGAPYF. CDR3 coding DNA: TGTGCCAGCAGCCAAGAACTAGCGGGGGCGCCGTATTTT. Looking up the rest from reference TRBV14 and TRBJ2-3 gives the full variable domain: EAGVTQFPSHSVIEKGQTVTLRCDPISGHDNLYWYRRVMGKEIKFLLHFVKESKQDESGMPNNRFLAERTGGTYSTLKVQPAELEDSGVYFCASSQELAGAPYFGPGTRLTVL.

The chain links TRBV7-9 to TRBJ1-2; D is uncertain. The CDR3 runs to 13 residues. Germline-derived CDR1 and CDR2 are SEHNR and FQNEAQ (reference sequence). Between the trimmed V and J ends, which lost 3 bases and 4 bases, there was a span of 9 bases. Here the CDR3 reads CASSLAGLYGYTF. CDR3 in DNA: TGTGCCAGCAGCTTGGCAGGACTCTATGGCTACACCTTC.

The genes are TRBV3-1 (or the pseudogene TRBV3-2) and TRBJ1-6; D might be TRBD1 (5 bases). The CDR3 loop spans 15 amino acids. Trimming took 1 base from V and 7 from J, leaving 11 bases between them. Germline lookup yields CDR1 LGHDT and CDR2 YNNKEL (reference sequence). The CDR3 protein is CASSQGQRQNSPLHF. As DNA, the CDR3 is TGTGCCAGCAGCCAAGGACAGCGACAAAATTCACCCCTCCACTTT.

V and J are TRBV28 and TRBJ1-6; tentatively, D is TRBD1 (6 bases). The CDR3 is 15 amino acids. CDR1 is MDHEN, CDR2 SYDVKM, per germline. V was shortened by 2 bases and J by 5 bases, with 10 bases between the two germline ends. CDR3 DNA: TGTGCCAGCAGTTTAAGACAGGTCAATAATTCACCCCTCCACTTT. Its protein product is CASSLRQVNNSPLHF.

The V and J genes are TRBV4-2 and TRBJ1-5, with D possibly matching TRBD1 (6 bases). Germline CDR1 LGHNA, CDR2 YNFKEQ. Trimming took 2 bases from V and 4 from J, leaving 12 bases between them. The CDR3 sequence is 15 residues long. This chain's CDR3 is CASSQQGGGNQPQHF. The CDR3 region has the DNA TGTGCCAGCAGCCAACAGGGAGGGGGGAATCAGCCCCAGCATTTT.

The CDR3 region has the DNA TGCGCCAGCAGCCCCAGGGACAGGGGTTCCTTGAACACTGAAGCTTTCTTT. Its protein product is CASSPRDRGSLNTEAFF. The chain combines TRBV4-1 with TRBJ1-1; 10 bases line up with TRBD1. There are 17 residues in the CDR3. V lost 4 bases, J lost 0 bases, and 8 bases stayed unmatched. Germline lookup yields CDR1 MGHRA and CDR2 YSYEKL.

The gene calls are TRBV18 and TRBJ2-1; 9 bases match TRBD2. V lost 6 bases, J lost 2 bases, and 5 bases stayed unmatched. This CDR3 comprises 15 residues. Germline CDR1 reads KGHSH; CDR2 reads LQKENI. CDR3 DNA: TGTGCCAGCTCCCCGACTAGCGGTACCTACAATGAGCAGTTCTTC. Translation gives CASSPTSGTYNEQFF. Looking up the rest from reference TRBV18 and TRBJ2-1 gives the full variable domain: NAGVMQNPRHLVRRRGQEARLRCSPMKGHSHVYWYRQLPEEGLKFMVYLQKENIIDESGMPKERFSAEFPKEGPSILRIQQVVRGDSAAYFCASSPTSGTYNEQFFGPGTRLTVL.

The gene calls are TRBV6-6 and TRBJ2-3; 7 nucleotides agree with TRBD2. From germline, CDR1 is MNHNY and CDR2 SVGAGI (reference sequence). The V and J ends lost 2 bases and 1 base, in that order; junction bases with no gene match: 3. The CDR3 contains 15 residues. The CDR3 DNA sequence: TGTGCCAGCAGTTACCGAAGCGGGGGCACAGATACGCAGTATTTT. Translation: CASSYRSGGTDTQYF.

The chain employs TRBV5-1 and TRBJ1-2, with 7 bases matching TRBD1. CDR1 is SGHRS, CDR2 YFSETQ, per germline. The V and J ends lost 0 bases and 7 bases, in that order; junction bases with no gene match: 3. The CDR3 runs 13 residues. In DNA, the CDR3 is TGCGCCAGCAGCTTGGCCTACAGGGGTGGCTACACCTTC. Translation gives CASSLAYRGGYTF.

The J gene is TRBJ1-5, the V gene TRBV7-8, with D perhaps TRBD1 (6 bases). The CDR3 covers 15 residues. Deletions cut 6 bases from V and 6 bases from J, with 18 bases between. Germline V lookup: CDR1 SGHVS, CDR2 FQNEAQ. The CDR3, as DNA: TGTGCCAGCAGTCATAAGGGGGGGCTTGGTCAGCCCCAGCATTTT. It is translated as CASSHKGGLGQPQHF.

V gene TRBV20-1 combines with J gene TRBJ1-2; D remains unclear. V was clipped by 3 bases and J by 6 bases, with 8 bases between them. CDR1 is DFQATT and CDR2 is SNEGSKA in the germline V gene (reference sequence). The CDR3 spans 11 residues. The CDR3 region has the DNA TGCAGTGCTAGTTGGAGGGATGGCTACACCTTC. It encodes CSASWRDGYTF.

The chain links TRBV5-8 to TRBJ2-3; D is uncertain. This CDR3 has 12 residues. The germline CDR1 and CDR2 sequences are SGHTS and YDEGEE. Deletions cut 4 bases from V and 7 bases from J, with 10 bases between. The CDR3 loop is CASSLSRNTQYF. The CDR3 nucleotides read TGTGCCAGCAGCCTGTCGCGAAATACGCAGTATTTT. The full variable domain, in which reference TRBV5-8 and TRBJ2-3 provide the parts outside the CDR3, is EAGVTQSPTHLIKTRGQQATLRCSPISGHTSVYWYQQALGLGLQFLLWYDEGEERNRGNFPPRFSGRQFPNYSSELNVNALELEDSALYLCASSLSRNTQYFGPGTRLTVL.

This sequence joins TRBV3-1 (or the pseudogene TRBV3-2) and TRBJ2-3; 7 nucleotides align to TRBD2. Trimming removed 0 bases from V and 4 bases from J; junction bases left unmatched: 1. Germline V lookup: CDR1 LGHDT, CDR2 YNNKEL (reference sequence). The CDR3 runs 14 residues. The CDR3 spells CASSQDLAADTQYF. CDR3 nucleotide sequence: TGTGCCAGCAGCCAAGACCTAGCGGCAGATACGCAGTATTTT.

This clone was observed a handful of times. This chain uses TRBV5-4 with TRBJ1-6; D possibly corresponds to TRBD1 (6 bases). Between the trimmed V and J ends, which lost 4 bases and 5 bases, there was a span of 13 bases. Germline V gene lookup returns CDR1 SGHNT and CDR2 YYREEE (reference sequence). The CDR3 is 15 residues long. The CDR3 spells CASSPGTQDNSPLHF. As DNA, the CDR3 is TGTGCCAGCAGCCCGGGGACACAGGATAATTCACCCCTCCACTTT.

Only one count was recorded for this clone. J is TRBJ1-2 and V is TRBV7-2; D is undetermined. The length of the CDR3 is 14 residues. With 5 bases removed from V and 3 bases from J, the gap between germline ends came to 13 bases. Looked up from germline, CDR1 is SGHTA and CDR2 is FQGNSA. CDR3 amino acids: CASSADWSDYGYTF. CDR3 DNA sequence: TGTGCCAGCAGCGCTGATTGGTCGGACTATGGCTACACCTTC.

The V gene is TRBV28, the J gene TRBJ2-5; possibly TRBD1 for D (5 bases). Germline CDR1 and CDR2: MDHEN and SYDVKM. CDR3 length equals 14 residues. The ends were cut back, 3 bases at V and 3 bases at J, with 11 bases in the middle. DNA of the CDR3: TGTGCCAGCAGTTTGGTGGGGCGAGAAGAGACCCAGTACTTC. Residues: CASSLVGREETQYF.

The chain has TRBV11-2 and TRBJ2-1, with D possibly TRBD1 on 5 matching bases. Per the germline V gene, CDR1 is SGHAT and CDR2 is FQNNGV. With 7 bases removed from V and 0 bases from J, the gap between germline ends came to 10 bases. The CDR3 runs 14 residues. CDR3 amino acids: CASNTGDSYNEQFF. CDR3 nucleotides: TGTGCCAGCAACACAGGTGACTCCTACAATGAGCAGTTCTTC.

This clone was seen only once. The chain is built from TRBV12-3 or TRBV12-4 and TRBJ1-6; D is undetermined. The germline V and J ends were trimmed by 6 bases and 9 bases, with 12 bases remaining between them. The CDR3 sequence is 13 residues long. The CDR3 nucleotides are TGTGCCAGCAGACCTGACAATGTTTCACCCCTCCACTTT. Amino acids: CASRPDNVSPLHF.

The table lists this clone with a count of one. The rearrangement joins TRBV30 to TRBJ1-2; no reliable D call. This CDR3 is built from 13 residues. Per germline, CDR1 GTSNPN and CDR2 SVGIG (reference sequence). Deletions cut 3 bases from V and 8 bases from J, with 16 bases between. The DNA of the CDR3 is TGTGCCTGGAGATCGTGGCGGCGTCTGGGCTACACCTTC. This gives the protein CAWRSWRRLGYTF.

V is TRBV21-1 and J is TRBJ1-3; the D segment call TRBD1 is taken from the table without a DNA check. TRBV21-1 is deemed a pseudogene. The CDR3 consists of 17 residues. The chain's CDR3 is CASSPGQAILSGNTIYF. DNA for the CDR3: TGTGCCAGCAGCCCGGGACAGGCGATTCTCTCTGGAAACACCATATATTTT.

V and J are TRBV7-3 and TRBJ1-4; 9 nucleotides align to TRBD1. Germline values: CDR1 SGHTA, CDR2 FQGTGA. The CDR3 consists of 15 residues. V gave up 4 bases and J gave up 5 bases; unmatched junction bases: 5. CDR3 sequence reads: CASSSRDRVNEKLFF. CDR3 DNA sequence: TGTGCCAGCAGCTCCCGGGACAGGGTAAATGAAAAACTGTTTTTT.

The genes are TRBV3-1 (or the pseudogene TRBV3-2) and TRBJ1-5; no definite D call. The CDR3 loop spans 15 amino acids. The germline V and J ends were trimmed by 0 bases and 7 bases, with 13 bases remaining between them. Per the germline V gene, CDR1 is LGHDT and CDR2 is YNNKEL (reference sequence). The CDR3 is CASSQDLALTQPQHF. The CDR3 DNA reads TGTGCCAGCAGCCAAGATCTGGCCTTAACCCAGCCCCAGCATTTT.

The chain joins TRBV28 to TRBJ2-7; a possible D gene is TRBD1 (6 bases). The CDR3 runs 14 residues. Per the germline V gene, CDR1 is MDHEN and CDR2 is SYDVKM. V was pared by 7 bases and J by 5 bases, with 18 bases between. DNA for the CDR3: TGTGCCAGCACCTTCAGGGGAAAAATCGACGAGCAGTACTTC. This codes for CASTFRGKIDEQYF.

The chain carries TRBV10-3 and TRBJ1-6; D possibly corresponds to TRBD1 (6 bases). The CDR3 runs to 16 residues. Trimming removed 0 bases from V and 2 bases from J, with 8 bases in between. Germline CDR1 is ENHRY and CDR2 is SYGVKD. DNA for the CDR3: TGTGCCATCAGTGAGTCCAGGGACACCTATAATTCACCCCTCCACTTT. Residues: CAISESRDTYNSPLHF.